Sequencing of this T cell receptor beta chain was carried out in a study of CD8+CD57+ T cells in acquired aplastic anemia. Study-wide context: The mean DNA yield obtained from sorted CD4+ and CD8+ cells came to roughly 3 ug. Findings and limits, study-wide: No significant patient-versus-control difference appeared in CD8+ Simpson's diversity. Patients had around 30 CD8+ CDR3 sequences in common with controls (the shared set).

All patients picked for sequencing had shown, by flow cytometry, an expansion of CD8+CD57+ cells. Germline V lookup: CDR1 SEHNR, CDR2 FQNEAQ (reference sequence). This CDR3 is built from 14 residues. V lost 2 bases to trimming and J lost 5 bases, with 12 bases between them. Profiles of TCR beta VDJ and CDR3 were generated from a genomic DNA template. Each CDR3 protein gets one entry after TCRdb re-called the reads with MiXCR. The sample has under 250,000 distinct CDR3 sequences; more than 40% are singletons. This clonotype has ten or more counts. Its antigen is unknown. This chain joins TRBV7-9 and TRBJ2-5; D unresolved. This clonotype originated in a human donor with aplastic anemia. The sample comprised sorted CD4+, CD8+, or CD8+CD57+ T cells (not recorded which) from PBMCs. CDR3 residues: CASSLIQGLETQYF. As DNA, the CDR3 is TGTGCCAGCAGCTTAATTCAAGGGTTGGAGACCCAGTACTTC.